The source of this T cell receptor beta chain is a study of regulatory T cells in long-lasting Graves disease. Across the whole study: To qualify as persistent, Graves' disease required over 5 years of antithyroid drugs with positive TSH receptor antibodies.

Time point denoted: persistent/refractory GD, antithyroid drugs over 5 years with positive TRAb. The TCR library was made from RNA that had been extracted from PBMCs in TRIzol. By American Thyroid Association guidelines, Graves' disease was diagnosed in the cohort. Many counts were recorded for this clonotype. TCR beta libraries were built with iRepertoire HTBI primers and Arm-PCR of CDR3 regions. TCRdb fed the multiplex PCR reads into MiXCR, producing one record per CDR3 protein. The sample shows about 400,000 distinct CDR3 sequences, less than 25% of them seen only once. Germline-derived CDR1 and CDR2 are MDHEN and SYDVKM. Trimming removed 2 bases at V and 10 bases at J, with 15 bases between. This CDR3 spans 15 amino acids.

The sequencing used peripheral blood mononuclear cells (PBMCs), collected when the disease was refractory, from a patient treated with antithyroid drugs. The chain joins TRBV28 to TRBJ1-6; possible D gene TRBD1, 5 bases. This receptor was taken from a female donor with Graves disease. The DNA of the CDR3 is TGTGCCAGCAGTTTAGGACAAGGAGGCCGATCACCCCTCCACTTT. It is translated as CASSLGQGGRSPLHF.